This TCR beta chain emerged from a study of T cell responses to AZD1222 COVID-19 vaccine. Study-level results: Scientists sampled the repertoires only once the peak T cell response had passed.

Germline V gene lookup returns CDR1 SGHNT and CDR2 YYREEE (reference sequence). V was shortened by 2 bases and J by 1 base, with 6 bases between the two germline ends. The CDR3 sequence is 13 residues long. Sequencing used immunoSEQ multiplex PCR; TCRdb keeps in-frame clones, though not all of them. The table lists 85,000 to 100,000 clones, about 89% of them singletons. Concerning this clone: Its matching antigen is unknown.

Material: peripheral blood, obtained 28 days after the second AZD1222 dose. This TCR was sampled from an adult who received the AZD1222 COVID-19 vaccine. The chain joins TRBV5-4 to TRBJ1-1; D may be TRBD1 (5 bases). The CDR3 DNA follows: TGTGCCAGCAGCTTTGACAGGAACACTGAAGCTTTCTTT. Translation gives CASSFDRNTEAFF.